This T cell receptor beta chain was identified in a study of CD8 T cells in ankylosing spondylitis. With V trimmed by 11 bases and J by 2 bases, 12 bases remained unmatched. This CDR3 spans 16 amino acids. Germline-derived CDR1 and CDR2 are ENHRY and SYGVKD. Study-level points and caveats: Enrichment of disease-linked clones was reportedly significant in matched ankylosing spondylitis synovial fluid. Disease-linked clones were found to be CD8+ and relatively rare in peripheral blood. There were earlier reports of some motif variants in reactive arthritis synovial fluid and blood.

The authors made TCR beta libraries by quantitative 5'-RACE with molecular barcodes. TCRdb passed the 5' RACE reads through MiXCR, listing each CDR3 protein once. Altogether under 300,000 distinct CDR3 sequences are present, 15% to 20% being singletons, with the ten largest covering approximately 33%. This clonotype was seen repeatedly, ten times or more. What it binds is unknown. The chain couples TRBV10-3 to TRBJ2-2; 9 positions match TRBD2. Specimen: blood, either unsorted or a sorted T cell fraction (not recorded which). This clonotype originated in a male donor with ankylosing spondylitis or in good health (not recorded which). This CDR3 is CASCALAGTNTGELFF. CDR3 bases: TGTGCCTCATGCGCCCTAGCGGGAACAAACACCGGGGAGCTGTTTTTT.